Shown below are 13 T cell receptor beta chains from a single sample sequenced in a study of memory CD4+ T cells and cytomegalovirus serostatus. Clones were read by immunoSEQ multiplex PCR, and TCRdb kept only the in-frame ones, dropping some. The sample yields over 60,000 clones, roughly four fifths seen once. Single viable CD3+CD4+CD8-CD45RO+ cells were sorted as the memory CD4+ T cells. Specimen: memory CD4+ T cells from blood. These receptors all stem from an adult in good health and CMV-seronegative.

The genes are TRBV5-5 and TRBJ2-1, with 10 bases matching TRBD2. Trimming took 0 bases from V and 4 from J; bases not matched to a gene: 1. CDR3 size: 15 residues. Germline assignment: CDR1 SGHKS and CDR2 YYEKEE (reference sequence). The CDR3: CASSLVAGGYNEQFF. CDR3 in DNA: TGTGCCAGCAGCTTGGTAGCGGGAGGATACAATGAGCAGTTCTTC.

The chain combines TRBV6-6 with TRBJ1-1, with 7 positions matching TRBD1. Trimming removed 6 bases from V and 2 bases from J; junction bases left unmatched: 9. CDR1 MNHNY and CDR2 SVGAGI come from the germline V gene (reference sequence). The CDR3 is made up of 15 amino acids. The chain's CDR3 is CASRDHRGLNTEAFF. The CDR3 nucleotides read TGTGCCAGCAGGGATCACAGGGGACTAAACACTGAAGCTTTCTTT.

The chain employs TRBV2 and TRBJ1-4, with 7 bases fitting TRBD1. CDR3 length: 15 amino acids. Trimming cost V 2 bases and J 5 bases; bases outside gene matches: 5. The germline gives CDR1 SNHLY, CDR2 FYNNEI. CDR3 residues: CASSELGQENEKLFF. CDR3 nucleotides: TGTGCCAGCAGTGAACTTGGACAGGAGAATGAAAAACTGTTTTTT.

For the CDR3, the DNA is TGTGCCTGGGACCCAGCGGGGCGCTATTTGGGCTACACCTTC. Translation: CAWDPAGRYLGYTF. The rearrangement uses TRBV30 and TRBJ1-2; a possible D gene is TRBD1 (5 bases). The CDR3 extends over 14 amino acids. V was trimmed by 5 bases and J by 8 bases, leaving 21 bases between them. CDR1 and CDR2 (germline): GTSNPN, SVGIG (reference sequence).

The gene calls are TRBV6-1 and TRBJ1-2; the D gene is possibly TRBD1 (6 bases). The V end was cut by 4 bases, the J end by 8 bases, with 26 bases between. CDR1 and CDR2 (germline): MNHNS, SASEGT. The CDR3 runs 17 residues. The CDR3 DNA sequence: TGTGCCAGCAGTGGATCCTTTGGGGGGGGCGGGGTGGGCGGCTACACCTTC. Protein sequence: CASSGSFGGGGVGGYTF.

This clone was found once. The chain combines TRBV5-4 with TRBJ2-1; D possibly uses TRBD1 or TRBD2 (5 bases each). This CDR3 region has 16 residues. Germline CDR1 is SGHNT and CDR2 is YYREEE (reference sequence). The germline V and J ends were trimmed by 0 bases and 4 bases, with 14 bases remaining between them. CDR3 residues: CASSLGAGTLYNEQFF. CDR3 coding DNA: TGTGCCAGCAGCTTGGGCGCCGGGACCCTTTACAATGAGCAGTTCTTC.

This chain joins TRBV7-9 and TRBJ1-5; TRBD1 is a possible D gene (6 bases). The CDR3 totals 12 residues. Germline V gene data show CDR1 as SEHNR and CDR2 as FQNEAQ (reference sequence). V lost 7 bases and J lost 5, with 9 bases in between. This chain's CDR3 is CASTEGDQPQHF. CDR3 nucleotides: TGTGCCAGCACTGAGGGGGATCAGCCCCAGCATTTT.

This clone was recorded only once. The rearrangement joins TRBV30 to TRBJ1-3, with D unclear. Germline values: CDR1 GTSNPN, CDR2 SVGIG (reference sequence). This CDR3 contains 13 residues. Between the trimmed V and J ends, which lost 1 base and 1 base, there was a span of 5 bases. This CDR3 is CAWSGLSGNTIYF. DNA for the CDR3: TGTGCCTGGAGTGGACTTTCTGGAAACACCATATATTTT.

The J gene is TRBJ2-5, the V gene TRBV7-9; 8 bases match TRBD2. Trimming took 5 bases from V and 7 from J; bases not matched to a gene: 9. Germline CDR1 SEHNR, CDR2 FQNEAQ (reference sequence). This CDR3 is built from 14 residues. CDR3 in amino acids: CASSHPGGGGTQYF. DNA for the CDR3: TGTGCCAGCAGCCACCCGGGAGGGGGAGGGACCCAGTACTTC.

The J gene is TRBJ1-3, the V gene TRBV28; a possible D gene is TRBD1 (5 bases). CDR1 and CDR2 from the germline V gene are MDHEN and SYDVKM. This CDR3 spans 14 amino acids. Trimming removed 7 bases at V and 4 bases at J, with 14 bases between. The CDR3, as DNA: TGTGCCAGCACTCTAGGGACTCCCGGAAACACCATATATTTT. As protein: CASTLGTPGNTIYF. The variable domain in full, with the rest retrieved from reference TRBV28 and TRBJ1-3, is DVKVTQSSRYLVKRTGEKVFLECVQDMDHENMFWYRQDPGLGLRLIYFSYDVKMKEKGDIPEGYSVSREKKERFSLILESASTNQTSMYLCASTLGTPGNTIYFGEGSWLTVV.

The chain is built from TRBV18 and TRBJ1-1; D remains unclear. Per the germline V gene, CDR1 is KGHSH and CDR2 is LQKENI. Trimming took off 3 bases at V and 1 base at J, with 12 bases between the two ends. The CDR3 is 15 amino acids. Here the CDR3 reads CASSPRVNANTEAFF. Here the CDR3 DNA reads TGTGCCAGCTCACCCCGAGTCAACGCGAACACTGAAGCTTTCTTT.

The chain carries TRBV19 and TRBJ2-3; a possible D gene is TRBD1 (6 bases). The CDR3 consists of 15 residues. Trimming pared 5 bases from V and 8 bases from J, leaving 20 bases between. Germline CDR1 LNHDA, CDR2 SQIVND (reference sequence). The CDR3 nucleotides are TGTGCCAGTAGTGCGAAACAGGGTGTAGTCGGTACGCAGTATTTT. It yields the protein CASSAKQGVVGTQYF. Full variable domain (rest looked up from reference TRBV19 and TRBJ2-3): DGGITQSPKYLFRKEGQNVTLSCEQNLNHDAMYWYRQDPGQGLRLIYYSQIVNDFQKGDIAEGYSVSREKKESFPLTVTSAQKNPTAFYLCASSAKQGVVGTQYFGPGTRLTVL.

This chain joins TRBV27 and TRBJ1-1; 8 bases fit TRBD1. V was pared by 3 bases and J by 4 bases, with 7 bases of the junction left unmatched. CDR1 is MNHEY and CDR2 is SMNVEV in the germline V gene (reference sequence). The CDR3 is 15 amino acids. DNA of the CDR3: TGTGCCAGCAGTTTGAGGACAGGGATATTCACTGAAGCTTTCTTT. Protein sequence: CASSLRTGIFTEAFF.